This T cell receptor beta chain was sequenced during a study of PD-1 blockade in mismatch repair-deficient tumors. Overall study: Patients had around twelve mismatch repair-deficient cancer types, all previously treated and progressing. Broader study findings: Rapid post-treatment expansion, then contraction, generally preceding radiologic response, marked tumor-resident clones.

CDR3 length: 17 residues. CDR1 SGHVS and CDR2 FNYEAQ come from the germline V gene. The trim removed 5 bases at V and 3 bases at J, leaving 10 bases unmatched. TCRdb's table, derived via immunoSEQ multiplex PCR, lists solely in-frame clones and lacks some. Of more than 95,000 clones in the sample, 86% were seen once. As concerns this clone: The antigen is undetermined.

This clonotype was obtained from an adult with mismatch repair-deficient cancer. Material: peripheral blood, obtained 44 weeks after starting pembrolizumab. The chain is built from TRBV7-6 and TRBJ2-3, with TRBD1 matching over 11 bases. The CDR3, as DNA: TGTGCCAGCAGCCTAACCCCTGGACAGGGGGCAACAGATACGCAGTATTTT. Amino acids: CASSLTPGQGATDTQYF. Drawing the rest from reference TRBV7-6 and TRBJ2-3, the complete variable domain is GAGVSQSPRYKVTKRGQDVALRCDPISGHVSLYWYRQALGQGPEFLTYFNYEAQQDKSGLPNDRFSAERPEGSISTLTIQRTEQRDSAMYRCASSLTPGQGATDTQYFGPGTRLTVL.